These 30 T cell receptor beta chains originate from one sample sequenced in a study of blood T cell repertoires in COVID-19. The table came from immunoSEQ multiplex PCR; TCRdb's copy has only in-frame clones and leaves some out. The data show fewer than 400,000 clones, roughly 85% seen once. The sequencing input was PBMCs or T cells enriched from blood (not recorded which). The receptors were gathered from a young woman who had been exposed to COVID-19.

CDR3 loop: CASSTGGDGYTF. As DNA, the CDR3 is TGTGCCAGTAGTACAGGGGGCGATGGCTACACCTTC. The V call is TRBV19, the J call TRBJ1-2; TRBD1 aligns across 8 bases. V gave up 4 bases and J gave up 6 bases; unmatched junction bases: 1. The CDR3 covers 12 residues. CDR1 is LNHDA and CDR2 is SQIVND in the germline V gene (reference sequence).

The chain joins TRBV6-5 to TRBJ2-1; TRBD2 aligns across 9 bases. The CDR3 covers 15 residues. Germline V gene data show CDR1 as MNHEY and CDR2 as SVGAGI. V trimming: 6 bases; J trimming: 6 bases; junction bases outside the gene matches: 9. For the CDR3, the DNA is TGTGCCAGCAGCCATCTCGTAGCGGGAGCCAATGAGCAGTTCTTC. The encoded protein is CASSHLVAGANEQFF.

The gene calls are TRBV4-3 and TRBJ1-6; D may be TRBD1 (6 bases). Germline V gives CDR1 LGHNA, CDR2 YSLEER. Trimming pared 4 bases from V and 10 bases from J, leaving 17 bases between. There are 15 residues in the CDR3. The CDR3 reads CASSPHGTFPSPLHF. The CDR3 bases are TGCGCCAGCAGCCCTCACGGGACATTTCCATCACCCCTCCACTTT.

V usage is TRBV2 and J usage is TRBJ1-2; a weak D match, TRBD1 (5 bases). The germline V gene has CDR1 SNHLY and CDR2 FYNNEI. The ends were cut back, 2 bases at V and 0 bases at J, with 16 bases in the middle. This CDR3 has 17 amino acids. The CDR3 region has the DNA TGTGCCAGCAGTGAAATTGCAGGGTGGCAGGCTAACTATGGCTACACCTTC. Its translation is CASSEIAGWQANYGYTF.

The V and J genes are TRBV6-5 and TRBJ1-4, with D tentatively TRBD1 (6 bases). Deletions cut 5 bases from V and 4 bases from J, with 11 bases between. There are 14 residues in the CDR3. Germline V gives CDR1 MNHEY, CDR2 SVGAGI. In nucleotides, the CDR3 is TGTGCCAGCAGTCCCGACAGGAATAATGAAAAACTGTTTTTT. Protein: CASSPDRNNEKLFF.

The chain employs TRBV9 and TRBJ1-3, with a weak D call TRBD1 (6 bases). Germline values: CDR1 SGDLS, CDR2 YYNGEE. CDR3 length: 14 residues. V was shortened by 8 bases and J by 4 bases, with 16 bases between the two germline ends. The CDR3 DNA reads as TGTGCCAGTAATGGGGGCGCGGAAGGAAACACCATATATTTT. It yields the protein CASNGGAEGNTIYF.

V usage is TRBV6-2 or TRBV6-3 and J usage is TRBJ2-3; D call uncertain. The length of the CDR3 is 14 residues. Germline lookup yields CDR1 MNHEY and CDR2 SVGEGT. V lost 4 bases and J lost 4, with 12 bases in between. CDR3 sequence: CASSSTSRSDTQYF. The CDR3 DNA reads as TGTGCCAGCAGTTCGACATCACGCTCAGATACGCAGTATTTT.

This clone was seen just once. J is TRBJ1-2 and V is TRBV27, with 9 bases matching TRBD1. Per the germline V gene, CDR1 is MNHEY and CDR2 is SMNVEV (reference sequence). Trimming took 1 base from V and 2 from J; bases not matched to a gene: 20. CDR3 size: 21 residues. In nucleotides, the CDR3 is TGTGCCAGCAGTTTATTAAGGGTAACCGGGACAGGGCCTAGTTGGAACTATGGCTACACCTTC. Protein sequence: CASSLLRVTGTGPSWNYGYTF.

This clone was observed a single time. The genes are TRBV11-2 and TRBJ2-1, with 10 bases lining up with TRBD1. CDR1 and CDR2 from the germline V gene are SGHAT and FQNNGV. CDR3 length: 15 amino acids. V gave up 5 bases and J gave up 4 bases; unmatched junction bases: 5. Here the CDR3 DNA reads TGTGCCAGCAGCATCGACAGGGGGCAGTACAATGAGCAGTTCTTC. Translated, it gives CASSIDRGQYNEQFF.

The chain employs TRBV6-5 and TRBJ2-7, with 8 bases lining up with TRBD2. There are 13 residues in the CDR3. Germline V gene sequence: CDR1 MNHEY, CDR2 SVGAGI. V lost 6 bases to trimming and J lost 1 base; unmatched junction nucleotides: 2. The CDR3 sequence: CASSERESYEQYF. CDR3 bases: TGTGCCAGCAGCGAGCGGGAGTCCTACGAGCAGTACTTC.

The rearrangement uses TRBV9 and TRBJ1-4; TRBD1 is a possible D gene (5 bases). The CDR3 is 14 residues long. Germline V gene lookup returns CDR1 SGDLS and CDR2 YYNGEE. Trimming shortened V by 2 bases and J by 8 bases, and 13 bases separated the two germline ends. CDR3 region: CASSVSGSGEKLFF. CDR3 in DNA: TGTGCCAGCAGCGTCTCAGGGTCTGGCGAAAAACTGTTTTTT.

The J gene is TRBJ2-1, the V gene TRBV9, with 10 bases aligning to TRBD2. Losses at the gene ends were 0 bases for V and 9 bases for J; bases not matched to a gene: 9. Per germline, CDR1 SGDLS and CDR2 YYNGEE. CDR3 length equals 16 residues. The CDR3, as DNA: TGTGCCAGCAGCGTAGCCCCAACTAGCGGGAAGGGTGAGCAGTTCTTC. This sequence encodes CASSVAPTSGKGEQFF. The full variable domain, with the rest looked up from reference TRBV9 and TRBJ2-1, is DSGVTQTPKHLITATGQRVTLRCSPRSGDLSVYWYQQSLDQGLQFLIQYYNGEERAKGNILERFSAQQFPDLHSELNLSSLELGDSALYFCASSVAPTSGKGEQFFGPGTRLTVL.

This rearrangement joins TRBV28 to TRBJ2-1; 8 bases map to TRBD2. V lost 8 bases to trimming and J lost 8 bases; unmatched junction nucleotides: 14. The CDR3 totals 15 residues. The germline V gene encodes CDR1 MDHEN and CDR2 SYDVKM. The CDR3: CASGVPGRAWDEQFF. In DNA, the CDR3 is TGTGCCAGCGGGGTTCCCGGGAGGGCCTGGGATGAGCAGTTCTTC.

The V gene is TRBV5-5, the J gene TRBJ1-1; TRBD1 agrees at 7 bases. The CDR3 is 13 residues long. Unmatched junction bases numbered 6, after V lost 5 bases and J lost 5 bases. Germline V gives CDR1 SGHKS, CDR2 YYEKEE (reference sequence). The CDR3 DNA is TGTGCCAGCAGTGCTCCAGGGGGAACTGAAGCTTTCTTT. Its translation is CASSAPGGTEAFF. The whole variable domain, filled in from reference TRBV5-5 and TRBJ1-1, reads DAGVTQSPTHLIKTRGQQVTLRCSPISGHKSVSWYQQVLGQGPQFIFQYYEKEERGRGNFPDRFSARQFPNYSSELNVNALLLGDSALYLCASSAPGGTEAFFGQGTRLTVV.

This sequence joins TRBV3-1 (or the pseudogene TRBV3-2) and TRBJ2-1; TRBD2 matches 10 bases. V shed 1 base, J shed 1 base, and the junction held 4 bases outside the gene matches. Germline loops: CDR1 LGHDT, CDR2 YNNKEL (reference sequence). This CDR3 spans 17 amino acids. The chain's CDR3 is CASSQGLAGVSYNEQFF. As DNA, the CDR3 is TGTGCCAGCAGCCAAGGCCTAGCGGGGGTATCCTACAATGAGCAGTTCTTC.

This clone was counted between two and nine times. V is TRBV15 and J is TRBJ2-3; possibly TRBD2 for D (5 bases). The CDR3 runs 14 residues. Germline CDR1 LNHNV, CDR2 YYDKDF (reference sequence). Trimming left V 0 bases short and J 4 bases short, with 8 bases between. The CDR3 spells CATSRERGSDTQYF. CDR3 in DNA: TGTGCCACCAGCAGAGAACGGGGTTCAGATACGCAGTATTTT.

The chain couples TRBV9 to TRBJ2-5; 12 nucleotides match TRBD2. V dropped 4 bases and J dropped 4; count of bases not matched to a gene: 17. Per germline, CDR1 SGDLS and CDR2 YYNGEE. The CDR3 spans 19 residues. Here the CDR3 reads CASSPQGLAGTLTVETQYF. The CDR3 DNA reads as TGTGCCAGCAGCCCCCAAGGACTAGCGGGAACTTTAACGGTAGAGACCCAGTACTTC.

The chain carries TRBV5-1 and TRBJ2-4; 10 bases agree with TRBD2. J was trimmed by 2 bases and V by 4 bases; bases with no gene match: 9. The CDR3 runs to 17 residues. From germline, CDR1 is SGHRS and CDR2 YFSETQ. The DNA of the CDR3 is TGCGCCAGCAGCACTATTCTAGCGGGAGAGACCAAAAACATTCAGTACTTC. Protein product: CASSTILAGETKNIQYF.

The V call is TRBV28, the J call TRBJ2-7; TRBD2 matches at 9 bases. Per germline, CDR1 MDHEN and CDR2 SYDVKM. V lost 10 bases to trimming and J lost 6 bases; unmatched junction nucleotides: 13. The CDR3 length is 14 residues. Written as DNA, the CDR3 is TGTGCCACCTCAACGGTTGGAGCGGGAGGCGAGCAGTACTTC. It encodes CATSTVGAGGEQYF.

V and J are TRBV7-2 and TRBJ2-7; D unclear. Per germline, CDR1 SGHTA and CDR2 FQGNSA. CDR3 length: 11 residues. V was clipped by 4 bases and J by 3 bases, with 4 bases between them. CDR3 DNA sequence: TGTGCCAGCAGCTCGTTCTACGAGCAGTACTTC. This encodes CASSSFYEQYF.

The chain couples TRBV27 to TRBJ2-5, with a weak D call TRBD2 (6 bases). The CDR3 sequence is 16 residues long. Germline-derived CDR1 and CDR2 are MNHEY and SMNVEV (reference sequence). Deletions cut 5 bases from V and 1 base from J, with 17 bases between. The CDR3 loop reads CASSPGLGGAQETQYF. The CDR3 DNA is TGTGCCAGCAGTCCGGGGCTAGGAGGGGCCCAAGAGACCCAGTACTTC.

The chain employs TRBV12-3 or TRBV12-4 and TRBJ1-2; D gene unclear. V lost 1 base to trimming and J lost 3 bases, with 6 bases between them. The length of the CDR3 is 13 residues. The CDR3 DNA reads TGTGCCAGCAGTTTAGTAACGGACTATGGCTACACCTTC. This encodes CASSLVTDYGYTF.

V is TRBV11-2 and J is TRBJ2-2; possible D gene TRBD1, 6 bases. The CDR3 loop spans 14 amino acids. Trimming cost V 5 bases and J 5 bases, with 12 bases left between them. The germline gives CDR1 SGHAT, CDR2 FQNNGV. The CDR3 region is CASSEGQRTGELFF. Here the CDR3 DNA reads TGTGCCAGCAGCGAGGGACAAAGAACCGGGGAGCTGTTTTTT.

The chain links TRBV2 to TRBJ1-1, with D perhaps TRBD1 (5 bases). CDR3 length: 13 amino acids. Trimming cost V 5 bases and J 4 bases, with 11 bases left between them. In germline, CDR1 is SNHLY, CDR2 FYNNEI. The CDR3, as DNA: TGTGCCAGCAGTTTCCAGGGAGGCACTGAAGCTTTCTTT. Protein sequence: CASSFQGGTEAFF.

CDR3 nucleotide sequence: TGTGCCAGCAGCCCGACAGGGGGCTCGGGAAACACCATATATTTT. Translating gives CASSPTGGSGNTIYF. V usage is TRBV6-5 and J usage is TRBJ1-3, with 10 bases lining up with TRBD1. From germline, CDR1 is MNHEY and CDR2 SVGAGI. J was trimmed by 4 bases and V by 6 bases; bases with no gene match: 6. The CDR3 is 15 residues long.

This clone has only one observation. This CDR3 reads CASSAYGAQSSYNEQFF. CDR3 in DNA: TGTGCCAGCAGTGCCTATGGGGCACAGAGCTCCTACAATGAGCAGTTCTTC. The genes are TRBV28 and TRBJ2-1, with D maybe TRBD1 (5 bases). V was trimmed by 5 bases and J by 0 bases, leaving 17 bases between them. Germline-derived CDR1 and CDR2 are MDHEN and SYDVKM. The CDR3 sequence is 17 residues long.

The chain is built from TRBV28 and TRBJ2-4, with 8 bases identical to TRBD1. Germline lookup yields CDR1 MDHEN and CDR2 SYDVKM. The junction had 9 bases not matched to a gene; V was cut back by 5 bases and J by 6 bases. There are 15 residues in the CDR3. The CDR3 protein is CASSNFQGAGNIQYF. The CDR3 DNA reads TGTGCCAGCAGTAATTTTCAGGGGGCAGGAAACATTCAGTACTTC.

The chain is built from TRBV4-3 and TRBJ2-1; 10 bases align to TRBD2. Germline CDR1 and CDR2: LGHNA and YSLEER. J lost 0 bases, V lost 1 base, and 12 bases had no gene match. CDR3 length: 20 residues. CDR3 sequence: CASSQVDSGGFFSSYNEQFF. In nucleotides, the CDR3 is TGCGCCAGCAGCCAAGTTGATAGCGGGGGGTTTTTTAGCTCCTACAATGAGCAGTTCTTC.

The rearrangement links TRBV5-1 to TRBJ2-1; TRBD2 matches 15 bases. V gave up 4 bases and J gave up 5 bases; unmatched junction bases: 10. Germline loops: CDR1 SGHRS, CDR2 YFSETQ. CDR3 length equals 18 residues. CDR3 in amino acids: CASSATGTSGRSNNEQFF. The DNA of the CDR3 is TGCGCCAGCAGCGCGACCGGGACTAGCGGGAGGAGTAACAATGAGCAGTTCTTC.

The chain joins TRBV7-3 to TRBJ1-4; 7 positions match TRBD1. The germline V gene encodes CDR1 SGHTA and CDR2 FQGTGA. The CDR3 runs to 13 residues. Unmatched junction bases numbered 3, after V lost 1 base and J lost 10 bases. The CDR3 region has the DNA TGTGCCAGCAGCTTAAAGGCAGGGGGAAAACTGTTTTTT. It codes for CASSLKAGGKLFF. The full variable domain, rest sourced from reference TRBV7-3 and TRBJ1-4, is GAGVSQTPSNKVTEKGKYVELRCDPISGHTALYWYRQSLGQGPEFLIYFQGTGAADDSGLPNDRFFAVRPEGSVSTLKIQRTERGDSAVYLCASSLKAGGKLFFGSGTQLSVL.